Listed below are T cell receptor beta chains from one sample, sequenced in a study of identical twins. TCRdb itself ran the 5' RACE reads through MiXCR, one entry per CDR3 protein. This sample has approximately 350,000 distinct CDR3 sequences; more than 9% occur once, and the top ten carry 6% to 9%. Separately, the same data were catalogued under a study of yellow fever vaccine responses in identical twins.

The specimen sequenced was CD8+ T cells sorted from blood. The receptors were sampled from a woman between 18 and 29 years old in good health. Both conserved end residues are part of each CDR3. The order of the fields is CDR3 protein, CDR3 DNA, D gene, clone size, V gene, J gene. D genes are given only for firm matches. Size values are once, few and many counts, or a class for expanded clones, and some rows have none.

CDR3: CASRLGRGPESQYF
DNA: TGTGCCAGCCGATTAGGCAGGGGCCCCGAGTCCCAGTACTTC
D: NA
size: NA
V: TRBV28
J: TRBJ2-5

CDR3: CSARGLGADTGELFF
DNA: TGCAGTGCTAGAGGTCTGGGGGCCGACACCGGGGAGCTGTTTTTT
D: NA
size: few
V: TRBV20-1
J: TRBJ2-2

CDR3: CSVWTGNEQFF
DNA: TGCAGCGTTTGGACTGGGAATGAGCAGTTCTTC
D: NA
size: NA
V: TRBV29-1
J: TRBJ2-1

CDR3: CSALWVGETQYF
DNA: TGCAGTGCCTTGTGGGTGGGAGAGACCCAGTACTTC
D: NA
size: NA
V: TRBV20-1
J: TRBJ2-5

CDR3: CASRTNKVGYEQFF
DNA: TGTGCCAGCAGGACCAATAAAGTAGGCTATGAGCAGTTCTTC
D: NA
size: once
V: TRBV12-3/TRBV12-4
J: TRBJ2-1

CDR3: CASSASGRGADTQYF
DNA: TGTGCCAGCAGCGCTAGCGGGAGAGGGGCAGATACGCAGTATTTT
D: TRBD2
size: NA
V: TRBV9
J: TRBJ2-3

CDR3: CASSLSYRVDGYTF
DNA: TGTGCCAGCAGCTTATCCTACAGGGTGGATGGCTACACCTTC
D: NA
size: NA
V: TRBV7-9
J: TRBJ1-2

CDR3: CASSARGLAGYNEQFF
DNA: TGTGCCAGCAGCGCACGGGGACTAGCGGGTTACAATGAGCAGTTCTTC
D: TRBD2
size: many
V: TRBV7-9
J: TRBJ2-1

CDR3: CASSAEGGNTGELFF
DNA: TGTGCCAGCAGCGCGGAGGGAGGGAACACCGGGGAGCTGTTTTTT
D: NA
size: NA
V: TRBV11-2
J: TRBJ2-2

CDR3: CASSQTLAGGGNEQFF
DNA: TGCGCCAGCAGCCAGACACTAGCGGGAGGAGGTAATGAGCAGTTCTTC
D: TRBD2
size: NA
V: TRBV4-1
J: TRBJ2-1

CDR3: CASSPWTGGDNEQFF
DNA: TGTGCCAGCAGCCCTTGGACAGGGGGGGACAATGAGCAGTTCTTC
D: TRBD1
size: NA
V: TRBV7-9
J: TRBJ2-1

CDR3: CASSLAPSGTDTQYF
DNA: TGTGCCAGCAGCTTAGCGCCTAGCGGGACCGATACGCAGTATTTT
D: TRBD2
size: few
V: TRBV7-2
J: TRBJ2-3

CDR3: CASSLAGYLPGELFF
DNA: TGTGCCAGCAGCTTAGCGGGGTATTTGCCCGGGGAGCTGTTTTTT
D: NA
size: NA
V: TRBV11-2
J: TRBJ2-2

CDR3: CASSLAPKETQYF
DNA: TGCGCCAGCAGCTTGGCCCCAAAAGAGACCCAGTACTTC
D: NA
size: NA
V: TRBV5-1
J: TRBJ2-5

CDR3: CASSQTSGRNNEQFF
DNA: TGTGCCAGCAGCCAGACTAGCGGGAGAAACAATGAGCAGTTCTTC
D: TRBD2
size: many
V: TRBV12-3/TRBV12-4
J: TRBJ2-1

CDR3: CASRLDIYTEAFF
DNA: TGCGCCAGCAGACTGGACATTTACACTGAAGCTTTCTTT
D: NA
size: many
V: TRBV5-1
J: TRBJ1-1

CDR3: CATSRLAGDEEQYF
DNA: TGTGCCACCAGCAGGCTAGCGGGAGATGAGGAGCAGTACTTC
D: TRBD2
size: NA
V: TRBV15
J: TRBJ2-7

CDR3: CASSLSRSGGNTRYEQYF
DNA: TGTGCCAGCAGCTTGAGCAGATCAGGGGGTAATACTCGTTACGAGCAGTACTTC
D: TRBD1
size: many
V: TRBV11-1
J: TRBJ2-7

CDR3: CASRQGSAEAFF
DNA: TGTGCCAGCAGACAGGGAAGCGCTGAAGCTTTCTTT
D: NA
size: few
V: TRBV7-9
J: TRBJ1-1

CDR3: CASSLAHGGGKITDTQYF
DNA: TGTGCCAGCAGCTTAGCCCATGGGGGCGGCAAGATCACAGATACGCAGTATTTT
D: NA
size: many
V: TRBV11-1
J: TRBJ2-3

CDR3: CASSLRLAGDLETQYF
DNA: TGCGCCAGCAGCTTGAGGCTAGCGGGAGATCTAGAGACCCAGTACTTC
D: TRBD2
size: NA
V: TRBV5-1
J: TRBJ2-5

CDR3: CATSPRLLGASYNEQFF
DNA: TGTGCCACCTCCCCACGGTTACTGGGGGCATCCTACAATGAGCAGTTCTTC
D: NA
size: few
V: TRBV3-1
J: TRBJ2-1

CDR3: CASSQDLDRRTGPIDEQYF
DNA: TGTGCCAGCAGCCAAGATCTGGACCGCCGAACAGGGCCCATCGACGAGCAGTACTTC
D: NA
size: NA
V: TRBV3-1
J: TRBJ2-7

CDR3: CASSKGQVTAAEQYF
DNA: TGCGCCAGCAGCAAGGGACAGGTGACGGCAGCCGAGCAGTACTTC
D: TRBD1
size: many
V: TRBV4-1
J: TRBJ2-7

CDR3: CASSWDREGEKLFF
DNA: TGTGCCAGCAGCTGGGACAGGGAAGGGGAAAAACTGTTTTTT
D: TRBD1
size: NA
V: TRBV5-6
J: TRBJ1-4

CDR3: CASSYSIGTGEKLFF
DNA: TGTGCCAGCAGTTACTCGATCGGAACAGGTGAAAAACTGTTTTTT
D: NA
size: once
V: TRBV6-2/TRBV6-3
J: TRBJ1-4

CDR3: CASSLSVTRRFMNTEAFF
DNA: TGTGCCAGCAGTTTATCGGTAACCAGGAGGTTTATGAACACTGAAGCTTTCTTT
D: NA
size: few
V: TRBV27
J: TRBJ1-1

CDR3: CASSWLAGATTDTQYF
DNA: TGTGCCAGCAGTTGGCTAGCGGGAGCTACCACAGATACGCAGTATTTT
D: TRBD2
size: few
V: TRBV12-3/TRBV12-4
J: TRBJ2-3

CDR3: CASSFTDITDTQYF
DNA: TGCGCCAGCAGCTTCACCGATATTACAGATACGCAGTATTTT
D: NA
size: many
V: TRBV5-1
J: TRBJ2-3

CDR3: CASSLDLRERYNEQFF
DNA: TGTGCCAGCAGCTTAGACTTGCGGGAGCGATACAATGAGCAGTTCTTC
D: TRBD2
size: NA
V: TRBV7-6
J: TRBJ2-1

CDR3: CASSLEGTGPNQPQHF
DNA: TGTGCCAGCAGTTTAGAAGGGACAGGGCCAAATCAGCCCCAGCATTTT
D: TRBD1
size: NA
V: TRBV12-3/TRBV12-4
J: TRBJ1-5

CDR3: CASSLYPYNERFF
DNA: TGTGCCAGCAGTTTGTATCCCTACAATGAGCGTTTCTTC
D: NA
size: few
V: TRBV27
J: TRBJ2-1

CDR3: CASSLVRGLSGYTF
DNA: TGCGCCAGCAGCTTAGTCCGGGGGTTAAGCGGCTACACCTTC
D: NA
size: few
V: TRBV5-1
J: TRBJ1-2

CDR3: CASRQRYTGELFF
DNA: TGTGCCAGCAGGCAGCGGTACACCGGGGAGCTGTTTTTT
D: NA
size: few
V: TRBV12-3/TRBV12-4
J: TRBJ2-2

CDR3: CATSRDSVPYEQYF
DNA: TGTGCCACCAGCAGGGATAGCGTTCCCTACGAGCAGTACTTC
D: NA
size: few
V: TRBV15
J: TRBJ2-7

CDR3: CASSLGFGGGYNEQFF
DNA: TGTGCCAGCAGCTTAGGGTTCGGCGGGGGTTACAATGAGCAGTTCTTC
D: TRBD2
size: NA
V: TRBV11-2
J: TRBJ2-1

CDR3: CASTPGTSGSGNEQFF
DNA: TGTGCCAGCACCCCTGGGACTAGCGGGAGCGGTAATGAGCAGTTCTTC
D: TRBD2
size: NA
V: TRBV9
J: TRBJ2-1

CDR3: CASSSTAEAFF
DNA: TGTGCCAGCAGCTCGACAGCTGAAGCTTTCTTT
D: NA
size: few
V: TRBV7-9
J: TRBJ1-1

CDR3: CASSYGTGNTGELFF
DNA: TGTGCCAGCAGTTACGGGACAGGGAACACCGGGGAGCTGTTTTTT
D: TRBD1
size: NA
V: TRBV6-5
J: TRBJ2-2

CDR3: CSARAADGDETQYF
DNA: TGCAGTGCTAGAGCCGCCGACGGGGATGAGACCCAGTACTTC
D: NA
size: NA
V: TRBV20-1
J: TRBJ2-5

CDR3: CSARDPKLAGVLGRTDTQYF
DNA: TGCAGTGCTAGAGATCCAAAGCTAGCGGGAGTGTTGGGGCGCACAGATACGCAGTATTTT
D: TRBD2
size: NA
V: TRBV20-1
J: TRBJ2-3

CDR3: CASSRVWFRGLYNEQFF
DNA: TGTGCCAGTAGCCGTGTATGGTTTAGGGGCCTTTACAATGAGCAGTTCTTC
D: NA
size: NA
V: TRBV19
J: TRBJ2-1

CDR3: CSVANMWEARDYGYTF
DNA: TGCAGCGTTGCTAACATGTGGGAGGCCCGTGACTATGGCTACACCTTC
D: NA
size: NA
V: TRBV29-1
J: TRBJ1-2

CDR3: CASRGPGDRGRRETQYF
DNA: TGTGCCAGCAGAGGACCCGGGGACAGGGGGCGACGGGAGACCCAGTACTTC
D: TRBD1
size: few
V: TRBV6-1
J: TRBJ2-5

CDR3: CASSQDLVGLAGGYEQFF
DNA: TGTGCCAGCAGCCAAGATTTAGTGGGTCTAGCGGGGGGCTATGAGCAGTTCTTC
D: TRBD2
size: NA
V: TRBV4-2
J: TRBJ2-1

CDR3: CASTKDVAEISYNEQFF
DNA: TGTGCCAGCACCAAGGATGTTGCGGAAATCTCCTACAATGAGCAGTTCTTC
D: NA
size: NA
V: TRBV3-1
J: TRBJ2-1

CDR3: CASSLRAGGPSYNEQFF
DNA: TGTGCCAGCAGCTTAAGAGCGGGAGGGCCCTCTTACAATGAGCAGTTCTTC
D: TRBD2
size: NA
V: TRBV7-3
J: TRBJ2-1

CDR3: CASSLGGGYGYTF
DNA: TGTGCCAGCAGTTTGGGGGGTGGCTATGGCTACACCTTC
D: NA
size: many
V: TRBV12-3/TRBV12-4
J: TRBJ1-2

CDR3: CASSPGEGSMAEAFF
DNA: TGTGCCAGCAGCCCCGGGGAGGGGTCTATGGCTGAAGCTTTCTTT
D: NA
size: few
V: TRBV11-2
J: TRBJ1-1

CDR3: CASSLDGGQGNNEQFF
DNA: TGTGCCAGCAGCTTAGATGGGGGACAGGGGAACAATGAGCAGTTCTTC
D: TRBD1
size: NA
V: TRBV11-2
J: TRBJ2-1

CDR3: CASSYRTSGLFEQYF
DNA: TGTGCCAGCAGCTACCGGACTAGCGGGTTGTTCGAGCAGTACTTC
D: TRBD2
size: NA
V: TRBV11-3
J: TRBJ2-7

CDR3: CASSQLIGGTDTQYF
DNA: TGCGCCAGCAGCCAACTCATAGGGGGCACAGATACGCAGTATTTT
D: NA
size: NA
V: TRBV4-1
J: TRBJ2-3

CDR3: CASSPPRQGGRYGYTF
DNA: TGTGCCAGCAGCCCACCCCGACAGGGGGGGCGCTATGGCTACACCTTC
D: TRBD1
size: NA
V: TRBV9
J: TRBJ1-2

CDR3: CASSLAARKGSGSHTDTQYF
DNA: TGCGCCAGCAGCTTGGCTGCCCGGAAGGGGTCGGGGAGCCACACAGATACGCAGTATTTT
D: NA
size: many
V: TRBV5-1
J: TRBJ2-3

CDR3: CASDEGISETQYF
DNA: TGTGCCAGCGACGAGGGCATCTCGGAGACCCAGTACTTC
D: NA
size: NA
V: TRBV9
J: TRBJ2-5

CDR3: CASSYSGGLGEQFF
DNA: TGTGCCAGCAGTTACTCGGGAGGTTTGGGTGAGCAGTTCTTC
D: NA
size: many
V: TRBV6-2/TRBV6-3
J: TRBJ2-1

CDR3: CASSLEPQETQYF
DNA: TGTGCCAGCAGTTTGGAACCACAAGAGACCCAGTACTTC
D: NA
size: many
V: TRBV11-2
J: TRBJ2-5